This T cell receptor beta chain was obtained from a study of beta chain features in type 1 diabetes. V lost 0 bases, J lost 0 bases, and 5 bases stayed unmatched. Germline assignment: CDR1 SGHTA and CDR2 FQGTGA. The CDR3 contains 18 residues. This clone was counted between two and nine times. The isolated RNA, all of it, was reverse transcribed, so expressed TCRB transcripts were what got sequenced. The data were produced by immunoSEQ multiplex PCR, yet TCRdb's version contains in-frame clones alone and is incomplete. The table has about 360,000 clones, around 12% seen once. The sequenced sample consisted of naive CD4+ T cells from blood. The chain carries TRBV7-3 and TRBJ2-6; TRBD1 matches 7 bases. This receptor was taken from a man between 18 and 35 years old in good health. Here the CDR3 DNA reads TGTGCCAGCAGCTTAACGCGGAACAGGGGCTCTGGGGCCAACGTCCTGACTTTC. The encoded protein is CASSLTRNRGSGANVLTF.